The rows below give T cell receptor beta chains drawn from one sample of a study of blood T cell repertoires in COVID-19. Sequenced by immunoSEQ multiplex PCR; TCRdb stores in-frame clones only, minus some. The sample has 45,000 to 55,000 clones; roughly 83% are singletons. Material: peripheral blood. The receptors shown here come from an elderly woman with acute or convalescent COVID-19. Both conserved end residues are part of each CDR3. The D gene is left open where the match is weak. For some rows the clone size is stated as once, few or many, or as a class when expanded; others skip it.

D gene: NA
V gene: TRBV9
J gene: TRBJ2-1
clone size: NA
CDR3 DNA: TGTGCCAGCAGCGTAGGTGTGGGCGATTACCGGCGGGATGAGCAGTTCTTC
CDR3 protein: CASSVGVGDYRRDEQFF

D gene: NA
V gene: TRBV20-1
J gene: TRBJ1-6
clone size: NA
CDR3 DNA: TGCAGTGCTAGTAACAGTTATAATTCACCCCTCCACTTT
CDR3 protein: CSASNSYNSPLHF

D gene: NA
V gene: TRBV6-5
J gene: TRBJ2-1
clone size: NA
CDR3 DNA: TGTGCCAGCAATCGACAGAGAAACAATGAGCAGTTCTTC
CDR3 protein: CASNRQRNNEQFF

D gene: NA
V gene: TRBV19
J gene: TRBJ2-1
clone size: NA
CDR3 DNA: TGTGCCAGCGGACTGGTGAATGAGCAGTTCTTC
CDR3 protein: CASGLVNEQFF

D gene: NA
V gene: TRBV18
J gene: TRBJ1-1
clone size: NA
CDR3 DNA: TGTGCCAGCTCACCAAGGCAGGGAGGGGCTGAAGCTTTCTTT
CDR3 protein: CASSPRQGGAEAFF

D gene: TRBD1
V gene: TRBV11-2
J gene: TRBJ1-3
clone size: NA
CDR3 DNA: TGTGCCAGCAGCTTAGTGCCAGGGGGCGAAAACACCATATATTTT
CDR3 protein: CASSLVPGGENTIYF

D gene: TRBD1
V gene: TRBV10-1
J gene: TRBJ1-4
clone size: NA
CDR3 DNA: TGCGCCAGCAGTGCGGGACAGGGCACTAATGAAAAACTGTTTTTT
CDR3 protein: CASSAGQGTNEKLFF

D gene: TRBD1
V gene: TRBV27
J gene: TRBJ2-5
clone size: NA
CDR3 DNA: TGTGCCAGCAGTACCCAGACAGGGGGGGTTGAGACCCAGTACTTC
CDR3 protein: CASSTQTGGVETQYF

D gene: TRBD2
V gene: TRBV5-1
J gene: TRBJ2-1
clone size: NA
CDR3 DNA: TGCGCCAGCAGCAAAAAGACTAGCGGGGGGCGGGAGTACAATGAGCAGTTCTTC
CDR3 protein: CASSKKTSGGREYNEQFF

D gene: TRBD2
V gene: TRBV2
J gene: TRBJ2-1
clone size: once
CDR3 DNA: TGTGCCAGCAGGACGGGACTAGCGGGGGGTCGCTCCTACAATGAGCAGTTCTTC
CDR3 protein: CASRTGLAGGRSYNEQFF

D gene: TRBD1
V gene: TRBV28
J gene: TRBJ1-5
clone size: NA
CDR3 DNA: TGTGCCAGCAGTTTCGGCAGGGGGAGTCAGCCCCAGCATTTT
CDR3 protein: CASSFGRGSQPQHF

D gene: NA
V gene: TRBV7-9
J gene: TRBJ1-1
clone size: NA
CDR3 DNA: TGTGCCAGCAGCTTAGCAGGGACATTCGCTGAAGCTTTCTTT
CDR3 protein: CASSLAGTFAEAFF

D gene: NA
V gene: TRBV6-6
J gene: TRBJ1-5
clone size: NA
CDR3 DNA: TGTGCCAGCAGTTACTCGGGGCAGAAAAATCAGCCCCAGCATTTT
CDR3 protein: CASSYSGQKNQPQHF

D gene: NA
V gene: TRBV27
J gene: TRBJ1-6
clone size: once
CDR3 DNA: TGTGCCAGCAGTTTTTGCGGGGAAACTAATAATTCACCCCTCCACTTT
CDR3 protein: CASSFCGETNNSPLHF

D gene: NA
V gene: TRBV11-3
J gene: TRBJ1-6
clone size: NA
CDR3 DNA: TGTGCCAGCAGCCCTACAGGGTTTGGATCCTATAATTCACCCCTCCACTTT
CDR3 protein: CASSPTGFGSYNSPLHF

D gene: TRBD1
V gene: TRBV16
J gene: TRBJ1-6
clone size: NA
CDR3 DNA: TGTGCCAGCAGCCATTCCGGGACAGGGGTATCACCCCTCCACTTT
CDR3 protein: CASSHSGTGVSPLHF

D gene: TRBD2
V gene: TRBV6-5
J gene: TRBJ2-7
clone size: NA
CDR3 DNA: TGTGCCAGCATCGGGGGGTTAGCGTACTTC
CDR3 protein: CASIGGLAYF

D gene: TRBD2
V gene: TRBV5-1
J gene: TRBJ2-1
clone size: NA
CDR3 DNA: TGCGCCAGCATGAGACTAGCCGGCAATGAGCAGTTCTTC
CDR3 protein: CASMRLAGNEQFF

D gene: NA
V gene: TRBV6-5
J gene: TRBJ2-2
clone size: NA
CDR3 DNA: TGTGCCAGCAGTATAGGGGGCACCGGGGAGCTGTTTTTT
CDR3 protein: CASSIGGTGELFF

D gene: TRBD1
V gene: TRBV6-1
J gene: TRBJ1-4
clone size: few
CDR3 DNA: TGTGCCAGCAGTGAACCCGGGACAGGGGTAAAACTGTTTTTT
CDR3 protein: CASSEPGTGVKLFF

D gene: TRBD2
V gene: TRBV6-1
J gene: TRBJ2-3
clone size: NA
CDR3 DNA: TGTGCCAGCAGTGAAGGACTAGCGGGAGGGTATGATACGCAGTATTTT
CDR3 protein: CASSEGLAGGYDTQYF

D gene: NA
V gene: TRBV5-1
J gene: TRBJ2-2
clone size: NA
CDR3 DNA: TGCGCCAGCAGCTTGGACGGGAACACCGGGGAGCTGTTTTTT
CDR3 protein: CASSLDGNTGELFF

D gene: NA
V gene: TRBV5-4
J gene: TRBJ1-6
clone size: NA
CDR3 DNA: TGTGCCAGCAGTATGGACTCTCACCCAGTTTCACCCCTCCACTTT
CDR3 protein: CASSMDSHPVSPLHF

D gene: TRBD1
V gene: TRBV19
J gene: TRBJ1-4
clone size: few
CDR3 DNA: TGTGCCAGTGGATACAGGGGGAATGAAGAAAAACTGTTTTTT
CDR3 protein: CASGYRGNEEKLFF

D gene: NA
V gene: TRBV5-1
J gene: TRBJ1-1
clone size: NA
CDR3 DNA: TGCGCCAGCAGACCGACATCCAACACTGAAGCTTTCTTT
CDR3 protein: CASRPTSNTEAFF

D gene: NA
V gene: TRBV12-3/TRBV12-4
J gene: TRBJ1-1
clone size: NA
CDR3 DNA: TGTGCCAGCAGTTCGCGTTGGGAAGCTTTCTTT
CDR3 protein: CASSSRWEAFF

D gene: TRBD2
V gene: TRBV19
J gene: TRBJ2-1
clone size: NA
CDR3 DNA: TGTGCCAGTAGTGATCGGACTAGCGGGGTGAACAATGAGCAGTTCTTC
CDR3 protein: CASSDRTSGVNNEQFF

D gene: TRBD2
V gene: TRBV19
J gene: TRBJ2-2
clone size: NA
CDR3 DNA: TGTGCCAGTAGGCCGGGACTAGCGGGGGGGAGGAGCACCGGGGAGCTGTTTTTT
CDR3 protein: CASRPGLAGGRSTGELFF

D gene: NA
V gene: TRBV12-3/TRBV12-4
J gene: TRBJ1-5
clone size: NA
CDR3 DNA: TGTGCCAGCAGTCAGGGGTCCAATCAGCCCCAGCATTTT
CDR3 protein: CASSQGSNQPQHF

D gene: NA
V gene: TRBV6-5
J gene: TRBJ1-2
clone size: NA
CDR3 DNA: TGTGCCACCGCCCGGGACGGAGGGATGAACTATGGCTACACCTTC
CDR3 protein: CATARDGGMNYGYTF

D gene: TRBD2
V gene: TRBV7-2
J gene: TRBJ2-2
clone size: NA
CDR3 DNA: TGTGCCAGCAGCCCTTCTAGCGGGGGGTTAACCGGGGAGCTGTTTTTT
CDR3 protein: CASSPSSGGLTGELFF

D gene: NA
V gene: TRBV28
J gene: TRBJ1-6
clone size: NA
CDR3 DNA: TGTGCCAGCCGGATCCGGGATAATTCACCCCTCCACTTT
CDR3 protein: CASRIRDNSPLHF